This T cell receptor (beta chain) appears in the sequencing data of a study of T cell responses to AZD1222 COVID-19 vaccine. Study-level results: Spike-specific TCR breadth rose after two AZD1222 doses, and depth rose as well. Among those given AZD1222, only five to seven were seropositive at baseline. Donors were chiefly white British, with a greater number of females, and clonal diversity was perhaps underestimated. Unmutated variant regions are reportedly targeted by nearly half of spike-specific TCRs.

This CDR3 has 12 amino acids. V was trimmed by 7 bases and J by 2 bases, leaving 11 bases between them. Per the germline V gene, CDR1 is GTSNPN and CDR2 is SVGIG (reference sequence). Sequencing used immunoSEQ multiplex PCR; TCRdb keeps in-frame clones, though not all of them. The table lists approximately 150,000 clones, 88% of them singletons. About this clone itself: Its specificity is unknown.

Sequences were derived from peripheral blood, sampled on day 0 of AZD1222 vaccination. The rearrangement uses TRBV30 and TRBJ1-2; D gene ambiguous. This TCR was recovered from an adult in good health. CDR3 bases: TGTGCCTCCCTCGACGGAAACTATGGCTACACCTTC. Translation gives CASLDGNYGYTF. The full variable domain, rest sourced from reference TRBV30 and TRBJ1-2, is SQTIHQWPATLVQPVGSPLSLECTVEGTSNPNLYWYRQAAGRGLQLLFYSVGIGQISSEVPQNLSASRPQDRQFILSSKKLLLSDSGFYLCASLDGNYGYTFGSGTRLTVV.